The 2 T cell receptor beta chains in this list originate from one sample, sequenced in a study of blood T cell repertoires in COVID-19. Only in-frame clones appear in the TCRdb table, and some are missing; sequencing was by immunoSEQ multiplex PCR. The data contain over 70,000 clones, approximately 81% of them seen just once; the ten biggest clones take up roughly 9.8%. The specimen sequenced was peripheral blood. The receptors here all came from a man in his fifties or sixties with COVID-19, enrolled during active disease.

The chain uses TRBV3-1 (or the pseudogene TRBV3-2) and TRBJ2-4; 11 bases match TRBD2. The CDR3 extends over 16 amino acids. V lost 0 bases and J lost 6; bases outside the gene matches: 4. Germline V CDR1 and CDR2: LGHDT, YNNKEL (reference sequence). The CDR3 nucleotides read TGTGCCAGCAGCCAAGAGGTTAGCGGGGGGGCAAACATTCAGTACTTC. This gives the protein CASSQEVSGGANIQYF.

The V call is TRBV10-3, the J call TRBJ2-1; 12 positions match TRBD2. The germline V gene encodes CDR1 ENHRY and CDR2 SYGVKD. The length of the CDR3 is 15 residues. The J segment lost 12 bases and the V segment lost 0 bases, leaving 6 bases of the junction unmatched. This CDR3 reads CAISESTATSGGQFF. As DNA, the CDR3 is TGTGCCATCAGTGAGTCGACAGCGACTAGCGGGGGGCAGTTCTTC.